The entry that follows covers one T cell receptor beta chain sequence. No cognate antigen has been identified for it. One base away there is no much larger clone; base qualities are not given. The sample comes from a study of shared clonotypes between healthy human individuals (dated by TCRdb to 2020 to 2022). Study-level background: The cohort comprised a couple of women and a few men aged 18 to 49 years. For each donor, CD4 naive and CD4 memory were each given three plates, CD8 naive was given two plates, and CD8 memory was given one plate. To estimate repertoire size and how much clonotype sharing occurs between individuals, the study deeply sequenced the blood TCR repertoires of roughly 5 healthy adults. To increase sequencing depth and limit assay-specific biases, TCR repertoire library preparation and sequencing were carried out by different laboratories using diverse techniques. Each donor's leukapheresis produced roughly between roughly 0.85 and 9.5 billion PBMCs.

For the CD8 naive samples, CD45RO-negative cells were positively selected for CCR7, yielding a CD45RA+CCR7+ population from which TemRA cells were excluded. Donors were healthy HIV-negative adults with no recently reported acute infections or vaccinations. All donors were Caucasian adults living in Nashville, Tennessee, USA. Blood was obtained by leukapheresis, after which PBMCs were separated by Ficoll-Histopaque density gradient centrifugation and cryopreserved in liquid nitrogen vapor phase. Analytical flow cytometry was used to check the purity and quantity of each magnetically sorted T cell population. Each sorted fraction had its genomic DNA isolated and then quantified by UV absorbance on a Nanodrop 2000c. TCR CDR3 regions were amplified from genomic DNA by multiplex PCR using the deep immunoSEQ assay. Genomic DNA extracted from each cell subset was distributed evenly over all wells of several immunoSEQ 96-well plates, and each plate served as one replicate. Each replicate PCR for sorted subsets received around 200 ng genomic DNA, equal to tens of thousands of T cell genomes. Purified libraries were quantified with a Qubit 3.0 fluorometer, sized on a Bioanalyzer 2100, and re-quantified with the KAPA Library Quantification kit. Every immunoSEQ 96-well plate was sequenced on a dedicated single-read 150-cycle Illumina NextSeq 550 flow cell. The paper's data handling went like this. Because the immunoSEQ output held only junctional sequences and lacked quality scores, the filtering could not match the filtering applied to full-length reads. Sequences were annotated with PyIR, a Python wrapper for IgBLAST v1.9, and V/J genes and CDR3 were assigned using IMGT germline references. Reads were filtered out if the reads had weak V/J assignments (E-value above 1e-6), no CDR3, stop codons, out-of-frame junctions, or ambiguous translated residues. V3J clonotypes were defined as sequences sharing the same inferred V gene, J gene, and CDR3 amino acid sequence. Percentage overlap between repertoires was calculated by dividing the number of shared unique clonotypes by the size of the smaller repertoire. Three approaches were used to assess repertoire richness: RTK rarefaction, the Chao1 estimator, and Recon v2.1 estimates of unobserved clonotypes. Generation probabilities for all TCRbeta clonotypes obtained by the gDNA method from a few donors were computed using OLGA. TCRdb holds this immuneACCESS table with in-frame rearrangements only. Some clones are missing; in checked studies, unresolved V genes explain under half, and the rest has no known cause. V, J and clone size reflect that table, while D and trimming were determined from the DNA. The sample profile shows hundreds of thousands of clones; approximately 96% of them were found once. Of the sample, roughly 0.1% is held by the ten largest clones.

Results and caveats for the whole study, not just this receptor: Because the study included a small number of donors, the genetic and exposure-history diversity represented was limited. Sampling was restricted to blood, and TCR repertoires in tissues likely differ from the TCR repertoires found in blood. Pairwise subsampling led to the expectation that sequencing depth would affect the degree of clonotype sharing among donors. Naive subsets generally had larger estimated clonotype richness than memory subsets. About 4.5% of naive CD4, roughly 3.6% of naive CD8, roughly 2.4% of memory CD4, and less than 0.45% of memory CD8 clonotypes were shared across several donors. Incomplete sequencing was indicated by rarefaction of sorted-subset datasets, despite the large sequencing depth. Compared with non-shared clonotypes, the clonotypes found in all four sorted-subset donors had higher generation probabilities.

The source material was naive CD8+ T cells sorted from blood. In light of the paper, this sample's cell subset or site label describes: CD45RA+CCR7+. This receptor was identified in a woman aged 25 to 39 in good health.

CDR3 reads: CATGLLSGELFF. The sequence in DNA is TGTGCCACCGGACTTCTCTCCGGGGAGCTGTTTTTT. This sequence uses TRBV27 and TRBJ2-2; TRBD2 is a possible D gene, resting on 5 matching bases. Spanning cysteine to phenylalanine, the CDR3 consists of 12 amino acids. Only the CDR3 portion is preserved as DNA: 36 bases, with reading frame beginning at the first base. V sheds 10 bases and J sheds 6 bases, leaving 12 bases between their ends. The germline V gene (reference sequence) sets CDR1 to MNHEY and CDR2 to SMNVEV.